The 16 T cell receptor beta chains in this list originate from one sample, sequenced in a study of T cell clonotyping in hematopoietic cell transplantation. This table comes from immunoSEQ multiplex PCR, and its TCRdb copy is limited to in-frame clones, with some not included. Here the sample spans approximately 15,000 clones, under 90% being singletons. The material was PBMCs, obtained 100 days after allogeneic stem cell transplant. All receptors derive from a male patient aged 60 to 75 who had an allogeneic stem cell transplant from a related donor, so the T cells may come from the graft donor. Some clones in this sample may be carry-over from other donors' samples.

The chain combines TRBV6-1 with TRBJ2-7; D call uncertain. The V and J ends lost 4 bases and 0 bases respectively, with 10 bases between them. Germline V gene data show CDR1 as MNHNS and CDR2 as SASEGT. The CDR3 spans 14 residues. CDR3: CASSVGQDSYEQYF. The CDR3 nucleotides are TGTGCCAGCAGTGTCGGTCAGGACTCCTACGAGCAGTACTTC.

The chain couples TRBV7-2 to TRBJ2-7; D possibly corresponds to TRBD2 (6 bases). V was trimmed by 0 bases and J by 0 bases, leaving 9 bases between them. There are 15 residues in the CDR3. Germline CDR1 is SGHTA and CDR2 is FQGNSA. CDR3 region: CASSLAGGSSYEQYF. CDR3 sequence (DNA): TGTGCCAGCAGCTTAGCGGGGGGTAGCTCCTACGAGCAGTACTTC.

The CDR3 sequence is CASSFDDRAGNTIYF. The CDR3 bases are TGCGCCAGCAGCTTCGACGACAGGGCTGGAAACACCATATATTTT. The chain uses TRBV5-1 and TRBJ1-3; 7 nucleotides align to TRBD1. J lost 2 bases, V lost 2 bases, and 4 bases had no gene match. The length of the CDR3 is 15 residues. The germline gives CDR1 SGHRS, CDR2 YFSETQ.

This chain uses TRBV6-5 with TRBJ1-2, with a possible D match to TRBD1 (5 bases). CDR1 MNHEY and CDR2 SVGAGI come from the germline V gene. Trimming removed 0 bases at V and 6 bases at J, with 8 bases between. The CDR3 totals 13 residues. CDR3 bases: TGTGCCAGCAGTTACTCTAGGGGAGATGGCTACACCTTC. The encoded protein is CASSYSRGDGYTF.

V usage is TRBV5-6 and J usage is TRBJ2-1; D not resolved. Germline CDR1 is SGHDT and CDR2 is YYEEEE. Trimming cost V 0 bases and J 8 bases, with 12 bases left between them. The CDR3 totals 14 residues. CDR3 loop: CASSLVSGNDEQFF. CDR3 bases: TGTGCCAGCAGCTTGGTTAGTGGGAATGATGAGCAGTTCTTC.

In this sample, this clone turned up a few times. This sequence joins TRBV20-1 and TRBJ1-2; D may be TRBD1 (5 bases). Trimming took off 6 bases at V and 6 bases at J, with 8 bases between the two ends. This CDR3 comprises 10 residues. Germline assignment: CDR1 DFQATT and CDR2 SNEGSKA (reference sequence). The CDR3 sequence is CSAGAHGYTF. The CDR3 bases are TGCAGTGCCGGGGCTCATGGCTACACCTTC.

V gene TRBV7-2 combines with J gene TRBJ1-5, with D unresolved. V gave up 1 base and J gave up 2 bases, with 9 bases separating them. The CDR3 has 15 residues. Germline V gene data show CDR1 as SGHTA and CDR2 as FQGNSA. This CDR3 is CASSLDYGGNQPQHF. Written as DNA, the CDR3 is TGTGCCAGCAGCTTAGACTACGGGGGCAATCAGCCCCAGCATTTT.

The chain couples TRBV5-4 to TRBJ2-3; 11 nucleotides agree with TRBD2. The V gene's germline CDR1 is SGHNT and CDR2 YYREEE (reference sequence). V lost 0 bases, J lost 4 bases, and 10 bases stayed unmatched. The CDR3 has 18 amino acids. The CDR3 sequence: CASSLGSSGGILSDTQYF. CDR3 coding DNA: TGTGCCAGCAGCTTGGGTTCTAGCGGGGGGATTTTATCAGATACGCAGTATTTT.

In DNA form, the CDR3 reads TGTGCCAGCAGTTCACGCGGACAGGGCTCTGGCTACACCTTC. Its protein is CASSSRGQGSGYTF. V and J are TRBV6-1 and TRBJ1-2, with TRBD1 identical over 8 bases. Germline V gene sequence: CDR1 MNHNS, CDR2 SASEGT. The length of the CDR3 is 14 residues. The V gene end was trimmed by 5 bases and the J gene end by 7 bases; junction bases not matched to a gene: 9.

The chain couples TRBV10-3 to TRBJ2-7; 11 positions match TRBD2. The junction had 7 bases not matched to a gene; V was cut back by 3 bases and J by 3 bases. Germline V gene sequence: CDR1 ENHRY, CDR2 SYGVKD. The CDR3 loop spans 16 amino acids. The CDR3 region has the DNA TGTGCCATCAGTGACACCTCCCTAGCGGGAGGCTACGAGCAGTACTTC. Translating it yields CAISDTSLAGGYEQYF.

This clone has only one observation. The chain combines TRBV7-9 with TRBJ2-3; 11 nucleotides align to TRBD1. This CDR3 contains 15 residues. After removal of 5 bases from V and 8 bases from J, the junction contained 9 bases not matched to a gene. CDR1 is SEHNR, CDR2 FQNEAQ, per germline (reference sequence). CDR3 DNA sequence: TGTGCCAGCAGCCGAGCCGGACAGGGGGCGAGTACGCAGTATTTT. Translation gives CASSRAGQGASTQYF.

This clone has just one count. The chain has TRBV28 and TRBJ2-5; 10 nucleotides line up with TRBD2. Germline CDR1 is MDHEN and CDR2 is SYDVKM. The trim removed 3 bases at V and 4 bases at J, leaving 5 bases unmatched. The CDR3 runs to 15 residues. For the CDR3, the DNA is TGTGCCAGCAGTTTGCCTAGCGGGGGCGTAGAGACCCAGTACTTC. Protein: CASSLPSGGVETQYF.

The CDR3 DNA is TGTGCCAGCAGCTTTCTGGGGACTGGGGCCTTTGGCTACACCTTC. This codes for CASSFLGTGAFGYTF. The J gene is TRBJ1-2, the V gene TRBV5-6; the D gene is possibly TRBD1 (5 bases). Germline V lookup: CDR1 SGHDT, CDR2 YYEEEE. The V end was cut by 2 bases, the J end by 7 bases, with 18 bases between. This CDR3 is 15 amino acids long.

This clone has more than one count but fewer than ten. The chain couples TRBV6-5 to TRBJ1-6; D unresolved. Trimming stripped 2 bases from V and 13 bases from J, with 18 bases between. The CDR3 runs to 15 residues. Germline lookup yields CDR1 MNHEY and CDR2 SVGAGI. The CDR3 loop reads CASSYGRTGKVPLHF. CDR3 sequence (DNA): TGTGCCAGCAGTTACGGGCGAACGGGGAAGGTCCCCCTCCACTTT.

This sequence joins TRBV7-3 and TRBJ2-1; 8 bases agree with TRBD2. V trimming: 1 base; J trimming: 3 bases; junction bases outside the gene matches: 2. Looked up from germline, CDR1 is SGHTA and CDR2 is FQGTGA. This CDR3 region has 15 residues. CDR3: CASSLIAGLYNEQFF. The CDR3 nucleotides are TGTGCCAGCAGCTTAATAGCGGGGCTCTACAATGAGCAGTTCTTC.

This clone has just a few counts. This chain uses TRBV5-6 with TRBJ2-2, with D uncertain. Trimming cost V 0 bases and J 6 bases, with 3 bases left between them. The CDR3 contains 12 residues. Germline V gives CDR1 SGHDT, CDR2 YYEEEE. The chain's CDR3 is CASSLGSGELFF. In nucleotides, the CDR3 is TGTGCCAGCAGCTTGGGCTCCGGGGAGCTGTTTTTT.